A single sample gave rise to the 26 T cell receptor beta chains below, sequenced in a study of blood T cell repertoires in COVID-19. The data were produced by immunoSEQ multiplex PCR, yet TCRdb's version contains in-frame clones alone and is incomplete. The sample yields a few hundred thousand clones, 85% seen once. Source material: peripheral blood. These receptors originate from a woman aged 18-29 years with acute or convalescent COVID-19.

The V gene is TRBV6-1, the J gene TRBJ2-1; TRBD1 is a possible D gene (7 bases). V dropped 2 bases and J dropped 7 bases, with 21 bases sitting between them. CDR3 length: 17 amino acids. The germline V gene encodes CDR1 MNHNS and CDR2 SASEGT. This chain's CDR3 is CASSESEGARILNEQFF. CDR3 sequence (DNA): TGTGCCAGCAGTGAATCGGAGGGGGCCCGGATATTAAATGAGCAGTTCTTC.

The chain's CDR3 is CASSLAGRTTFGVYEQYF. CDR3 bases: TGTGCCAGCAGCTTGGCAGGGAGGACAACGTTTGGGGTCTACGAGCAGTACTTC. The J gene is TRBJ2-7, the V gene TRBV5-6; a possible D gene is TRBD2 (6 bases). Germline values: CDR1 SGHDT, CDR2 YYEEEE. The length of the CDR3 is 18 residues. V shed 0 bases and J shed 3 bases, with 22 bases lying between them.

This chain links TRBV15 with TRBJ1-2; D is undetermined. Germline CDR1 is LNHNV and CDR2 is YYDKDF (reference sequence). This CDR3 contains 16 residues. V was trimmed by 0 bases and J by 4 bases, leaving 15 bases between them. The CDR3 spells CATSRDLEGRSYGYTF. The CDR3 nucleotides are TGTGCCACCAGCAGAGATCTAGAAGGCCGGTCCTATGGCTACACCTTC.

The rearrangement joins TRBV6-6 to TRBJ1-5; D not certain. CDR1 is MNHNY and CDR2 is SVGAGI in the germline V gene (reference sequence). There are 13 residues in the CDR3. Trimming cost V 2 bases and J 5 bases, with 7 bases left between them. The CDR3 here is CASSYLLDQPQHF. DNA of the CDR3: TGTGCCAGCAGTTACCTTTTAGATCAGCCCCAGCATTTT.

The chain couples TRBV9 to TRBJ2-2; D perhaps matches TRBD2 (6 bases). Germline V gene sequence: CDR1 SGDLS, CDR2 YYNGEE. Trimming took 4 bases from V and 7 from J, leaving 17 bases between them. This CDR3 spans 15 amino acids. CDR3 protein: CASSIRDSQIGELFF. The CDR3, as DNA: TGTGCCAGCAGCATACGGGACTCCCAGATCGGGGAGCTGTTTTTT.

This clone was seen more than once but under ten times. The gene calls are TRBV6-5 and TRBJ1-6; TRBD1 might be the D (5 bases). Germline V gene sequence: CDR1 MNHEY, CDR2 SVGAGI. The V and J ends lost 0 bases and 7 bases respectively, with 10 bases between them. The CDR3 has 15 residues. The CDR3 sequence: CASSYSGGANSPLHF. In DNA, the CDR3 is TGTGCCAGCAGTTACTCAGGAGGGGCCAATTCACCCCTCCACTTT.

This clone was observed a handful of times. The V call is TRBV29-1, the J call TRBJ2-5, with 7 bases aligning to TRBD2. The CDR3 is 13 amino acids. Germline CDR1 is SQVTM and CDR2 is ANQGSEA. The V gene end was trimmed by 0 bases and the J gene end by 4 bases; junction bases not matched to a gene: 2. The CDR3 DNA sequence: TGCAGCGTTGAAGAGGGGGGGGGAGAGACCCAGTACTTC. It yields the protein CSVEEGGGETQYF.

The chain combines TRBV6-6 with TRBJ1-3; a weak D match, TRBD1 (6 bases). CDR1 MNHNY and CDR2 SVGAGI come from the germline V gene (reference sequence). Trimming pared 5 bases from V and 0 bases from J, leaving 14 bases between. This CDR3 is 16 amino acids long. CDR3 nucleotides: TGTGCCAGCAGTAGGGGGACAACTGGCTCTGGAAACACCATATATTTT. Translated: CASSRGTTGSGNTIYF.

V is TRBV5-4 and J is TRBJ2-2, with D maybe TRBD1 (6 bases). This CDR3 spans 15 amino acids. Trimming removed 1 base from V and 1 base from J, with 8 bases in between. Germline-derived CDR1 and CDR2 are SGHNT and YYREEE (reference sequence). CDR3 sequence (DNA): TGTGCCAGCAGCTTGTTGACAGGGAACACCGGGGAGCTGTTTTTT. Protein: CASSLLTGNTGELFF. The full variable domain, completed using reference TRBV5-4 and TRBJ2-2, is ETGVTQSPTHLIKTRGQQVTLRCSSQSGHNTVSWYQQALGQGPQFIFQYYREEENGRGNFPPRFSGLQFPNYSSELNVNALELDDSALYLCASSLLTGNTGELFFGEGSRLTVL.

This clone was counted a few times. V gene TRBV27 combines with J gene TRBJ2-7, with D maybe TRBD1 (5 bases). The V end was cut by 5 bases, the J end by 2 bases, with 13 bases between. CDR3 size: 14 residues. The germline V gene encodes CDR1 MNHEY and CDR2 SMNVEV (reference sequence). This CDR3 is CASSTQTEPYEQYF. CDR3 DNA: TGTGCCAGCAGTACCCAGACAGAGCCCTACGAGCAGTACTTC.

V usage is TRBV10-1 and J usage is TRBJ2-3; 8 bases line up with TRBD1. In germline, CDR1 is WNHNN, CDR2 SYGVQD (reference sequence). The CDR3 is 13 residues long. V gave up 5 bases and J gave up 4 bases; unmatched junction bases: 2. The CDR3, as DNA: TGCGCCAGCAGTCACAGGGGGTCAGATACGCAGTATTTT. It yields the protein CASSHRGSDTQYF.

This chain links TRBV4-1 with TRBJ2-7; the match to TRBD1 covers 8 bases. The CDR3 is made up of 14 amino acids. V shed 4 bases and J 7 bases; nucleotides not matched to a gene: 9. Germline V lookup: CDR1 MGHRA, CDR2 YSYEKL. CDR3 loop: CASSLGQGAGEQYF. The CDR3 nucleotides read TGCGCCAGCAGCCTCGGCCAGGGGGCAGGGGAGCAGTACTTC.

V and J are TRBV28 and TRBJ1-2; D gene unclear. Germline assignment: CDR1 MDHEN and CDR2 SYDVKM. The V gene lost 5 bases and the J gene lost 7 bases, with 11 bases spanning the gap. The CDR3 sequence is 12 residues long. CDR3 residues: CASSAQESGYTF. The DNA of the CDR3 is TGTGCCAGCAGTGCCCAGGAATCTGGCTACACCTTC.

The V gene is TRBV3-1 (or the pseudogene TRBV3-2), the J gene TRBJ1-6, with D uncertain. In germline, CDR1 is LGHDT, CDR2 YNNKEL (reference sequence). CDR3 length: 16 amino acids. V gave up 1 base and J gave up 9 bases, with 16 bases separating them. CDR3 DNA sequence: TGTGCCAGCAGCCAAGGCCCGGGGTCGTCTGGTTCACCCCTCCACTTT. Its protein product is CASSQGPGSSGSPLHF.

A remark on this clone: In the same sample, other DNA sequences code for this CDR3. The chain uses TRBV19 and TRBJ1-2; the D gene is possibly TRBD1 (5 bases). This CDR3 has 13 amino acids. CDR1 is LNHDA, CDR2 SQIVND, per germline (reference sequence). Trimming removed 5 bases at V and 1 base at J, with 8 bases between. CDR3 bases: TGTGCCAGTAGTTCGGGGGGTAACTATGGCTACACCTTC. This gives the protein CASSSGGNYGYTF.

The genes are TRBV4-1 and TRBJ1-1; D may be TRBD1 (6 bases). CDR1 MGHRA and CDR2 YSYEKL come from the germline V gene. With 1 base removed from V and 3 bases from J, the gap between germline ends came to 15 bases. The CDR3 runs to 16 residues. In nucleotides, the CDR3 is TGCGCCAGCAGCCAAGTGGACAGAAGTGTCCACACTGAAGCTTTCTTT. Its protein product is CASSQVDRSVHTEAFF.

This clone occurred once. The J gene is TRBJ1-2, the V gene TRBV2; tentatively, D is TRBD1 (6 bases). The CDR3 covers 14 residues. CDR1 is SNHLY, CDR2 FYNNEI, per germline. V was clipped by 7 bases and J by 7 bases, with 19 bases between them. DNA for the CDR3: TGTGCCAGCAATCGGGACACTCAAAGGGGTGGCTACACCTTC. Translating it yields CASNRDTQRGGYTF.

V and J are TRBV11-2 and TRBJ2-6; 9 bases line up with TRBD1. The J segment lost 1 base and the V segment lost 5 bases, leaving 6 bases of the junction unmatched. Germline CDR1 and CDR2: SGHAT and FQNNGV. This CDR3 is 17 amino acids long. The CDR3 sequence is CASSGRTGVSGANVLTF. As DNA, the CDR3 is TGTGCCAGCAGCGGACGGACAGGGGTGTCTGGGGCCAACGTCCTGACTTTC.

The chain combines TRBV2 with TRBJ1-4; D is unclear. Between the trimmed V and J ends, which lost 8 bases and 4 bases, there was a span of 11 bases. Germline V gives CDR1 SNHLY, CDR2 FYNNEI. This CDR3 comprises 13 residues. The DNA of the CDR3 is TGTGCCAGCGTGAGGGCCGGTAATGAAAAACTGTTTTTT. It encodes CASVRAGNEKLFF. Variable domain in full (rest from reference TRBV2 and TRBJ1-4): EPEVTQTPSHQVTQMGQEVILRCVPISNHLYFYWYRQILGQKVEFLVSFYNNEISEKSEIFDDQFSVERPDGSNFTLKIRSTKLEDSAMYFCASVRAGNEKLFFGSGTQLSVL.

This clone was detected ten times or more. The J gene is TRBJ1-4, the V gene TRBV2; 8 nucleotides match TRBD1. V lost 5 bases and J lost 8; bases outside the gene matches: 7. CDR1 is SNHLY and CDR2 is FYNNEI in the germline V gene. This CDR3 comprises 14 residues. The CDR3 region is CASSRTGRREKLFF. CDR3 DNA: TGTGCCAGCAGTAGGACAGGGAGGAGGGAAAAACTGTTTTTT. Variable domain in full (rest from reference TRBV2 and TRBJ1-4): EPEVTQTPSHQVTQMGQEVILRCVPISNHLYFYWYRQILGQKVEFLVSFYNNEISEKSEIFDDQFSVERPDGSNFTLKIRSTKLEDSAMYFCASSRTGRREKLFFGSGTQLSVL.

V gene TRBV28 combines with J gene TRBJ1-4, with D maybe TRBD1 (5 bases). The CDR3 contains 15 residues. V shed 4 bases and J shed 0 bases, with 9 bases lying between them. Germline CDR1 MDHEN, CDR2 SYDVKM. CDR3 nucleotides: TGTGCCAGCAGTTCTAGACAGTCAACTAATGAAAAACTGTTTTTT. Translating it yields CASSSRQSTNEKLFF.

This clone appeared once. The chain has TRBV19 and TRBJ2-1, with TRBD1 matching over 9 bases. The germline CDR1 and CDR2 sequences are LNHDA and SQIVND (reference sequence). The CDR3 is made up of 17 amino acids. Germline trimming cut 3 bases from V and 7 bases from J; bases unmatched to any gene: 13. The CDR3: CASSIGGPGQGSNEQFF. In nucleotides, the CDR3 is TGTGCCAGTAGTATCGGAGGGCCGGGACAGGGCTCTAATGAGCAGTTCTTC. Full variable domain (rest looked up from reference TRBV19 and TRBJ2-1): DGGITQSPKYLFRKEGQNVTLSCEQNLNHDAMYWYRQDPGQGLRLIYYSQIVNDFQKGDIAEGYSVSREKKESFPLTVTSAQKNPTAFYLCASSIGGPGQGSNEQFFGPGTRLTVL.

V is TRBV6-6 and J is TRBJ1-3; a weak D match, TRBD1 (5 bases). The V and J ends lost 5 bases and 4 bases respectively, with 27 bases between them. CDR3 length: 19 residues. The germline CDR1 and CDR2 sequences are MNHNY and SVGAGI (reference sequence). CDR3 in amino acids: CASSLGTARRDLMGNTIYF. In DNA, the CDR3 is TGTGCCAGCAGTCTAGGGACCGCGAGGAGGGATCTCATGGGAAACACCATATATTTT.

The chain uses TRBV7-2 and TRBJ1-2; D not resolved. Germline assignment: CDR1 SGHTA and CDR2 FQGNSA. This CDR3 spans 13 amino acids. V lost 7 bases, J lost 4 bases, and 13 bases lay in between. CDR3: CASTTPPGYGYTF. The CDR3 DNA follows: TGTGCCAGCACCACCCCCCCCGGCTATGGCTACACCTTC. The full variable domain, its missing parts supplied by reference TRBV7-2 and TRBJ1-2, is GAGVSQSPSNKVTEKGKDVELRCDPISGHTALYWYRQSLGQGLEFLIYFQGNSAPDKSGLPSDRFSAERTGGSVSTLTIQRTQQEDSAVYLCASTTPPGYGYTFGSGTRLTVV.

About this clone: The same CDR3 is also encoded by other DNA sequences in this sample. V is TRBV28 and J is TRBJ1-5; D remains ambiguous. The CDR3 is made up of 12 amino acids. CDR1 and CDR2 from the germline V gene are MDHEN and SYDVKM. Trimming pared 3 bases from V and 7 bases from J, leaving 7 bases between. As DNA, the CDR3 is TGTGCCAGCAGTTTCTCGGGACAGCCCCAGCATTTT. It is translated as CASSFSGQPQHF.

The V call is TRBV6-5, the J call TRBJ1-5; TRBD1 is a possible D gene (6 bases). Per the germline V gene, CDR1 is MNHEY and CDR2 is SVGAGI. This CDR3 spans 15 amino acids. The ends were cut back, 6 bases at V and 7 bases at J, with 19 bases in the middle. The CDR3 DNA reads TGTGCCAGCAGACTGGGTCTGGCAGGGGAACAGCCCCAGCATTTT. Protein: CASRLGLAGEQPQHF.